One sample yielded the 18 T cell receptor beta chains listed below, sequenced in a study of T cell responses to AZD1222 COVID-19 vaccine. Sequencing was performed with immunoSEQ multiplex PCR; in TCRdb, only in-frame clones are kept and a portion is missing. The sample includes approximately 70,000 clones, roughly 88% seen only once; the top ten take 2% to 2.5%. This specimen consisted of peripheral blood, obtained on day 0 of AZD1222 vaccination. Receptors were obtained from an adult in good health.

The CDR3: CASTQGRGAEAFF. In DNA form, the CDR3 reads TGCGCCAGTACACAGGGAAGAGGCGCTGAAGCTTTCTTT. The V gene is TRBV5-1, the J gene TRBJ1-1; the D gene is possibly TRBD1 (6 bases). Germline V gene lookup returns CDR1 SGHRS and CDR2 YFSETQ. This CDR3 has 13 amino acids. Trimming removed 8 bases at V and 6 bases at J, with 17 bases between.

The chain recombines TRBV5-4 with TRBJ1-2, with D perhaps matching TRBD1 (6 bases). The germline V gene encodes CDR1 SGHNT and CDR2 YYREEE (reference sequence). CDR3 length equals 15 residues. Trimming removed 4 bases at V and 4 bases at J, with 17 bases between. CDR3 loop: CASSVDRTTSYGYTF. CDR3 nucleotide sequence: TGTGCCAGCAGCGTTGACAGGACCACCTCCTATGGCTACACCTTC.

This CDR3 is CASSQGIHEQYF. The CDR3, as DNA: TGTGCCAGCAGCCAAGGAATCCACGAGCAGTACTTC. V is TRBV3-1 (or the pseudogene TRBV3-2) and J is TRBJ2-7; D is undetermined. The germline gives CDR1 LGHDT, CDR2 YNNKEL (reference sequence). This CDR3 contains 12 residues. Trimming took off 1 base at V and 5 bases at J, with 6 bases between the two ends.

This clone turned up a few times. The J gene is TRBJ1-6, the V gene TRBV10-3, with 7 positions matching TRBD1. Germline CDR1 and CDR2: ENHRY and SYGVKD. Trimming cost V 7 bases and J 7 bases; bases outside gene matches: 4. The CDR3 length is 13 residues. The chain's CDR3 is CAINAGGNSPLHF. The CDR3 DNA reads TGTGCCATCAACGCAGGGGGGAATTCACCCCTCCACTTT.

The gene calls are TRBV18 and TRBJ2-5; D unclear. The V end was cut by 0 bases, the J end by 4 bases, with 9 bases between. Germline CDR1 KGHSH, CDR2 LQKENI. The CDR3 spans 14 residues. The CDR3 bases are TGTGCCAGCTCACCACCGGCGAATCGAGAGACCCAGTACTTC. Its translation: CASSPPANRETQYF.

The chain carries TRBV5-5 and TRBJ1-2; 8 nucleotides agree with TRBD1. Germline CDR1 is SGHKS and CDR2 is YYEKEE (reference sequence). The CDR3 loop spans 15 amino acids. Trimming at V came to 0 bases and at J to 4 bases, leaving 5 bases not matched to a gene. The CDR3 DNA sequence: TGTGCCAGCAGCTTGGACGGGACAGGTCTCTATGGCTACACCTTC. The encoded protein is CASSLDGTGLYGYTF.

The chain employs TRBV11-2 and TRBJ2-4, with 15 bases that match TRBD2. From germline, CDR1 is SGHAT and CDR2 FQNNGV. The trim removed 5 bases at V and 3 bases at J, leaving 8 bases unmatched. This CDR3 has 18 amino acids. DNA of the CDR3: TGTGCCAGCAGCACAGGGACTAGCGGGGGGCCAGGCAAAAACATTCAGTACTTC. Translating it yields CASSTGTSGGPGKNIQYF.

This chain connects TRBV7-3 to TRBJ2-3; a weak D match, TRBD1 (6 bases). The CDR3 sequence is 15 residues long. Per the germline V gene, CDR1 is SGHTA and CDR2 is FQGTGA. Trimming removed 5 bases from V and 2 bases from J, with 14 bases in between. The CDR3 bases are TGTGCCAGCAGCGTTAGGGGGACCGACACAGATACGCAGTATTTT. Protein product: CASSVRGTDTDTQYF. The full variable domain, with the rest looked up from reference TRBV7-3 and TRBJ2-3, is GAGVSQTPSNKVTEKGKYVELRCDPISGHTALYWYRQSLGQGPEFLIYFQGTGAADDSGLPNDRFFAVRPEGSVSTLKIQRTERGDSAVYLCASSVRGTDTDTQYFGPGTRLTVL.

The J gene is TRBJ2-1, the V gene TRBV2; D remains unclear. This CDR3 is built from 11 residues. Germline lookup yields CDR1 SNHLY and CDR2 FYNNEI. The V end was cut by 6 bases, the J end by 8 bases, with 8 bases between. CDR3 nucleotides: TGTGCCAGCAGCCCGGTAGATGAGCAGTTCTTC. It encodes CASSPVDEQFF. Looking up the rest from reference TRBV2 and TRBJ2-1 gives the full variable domain: EPEVTQTPSHQVTQMGQEVILRCVPISNHLYFYWYRQILGQKVEFLVSFYNNEISEKSEIFDDQFSVERPDGSNFTLKIRSTKLEDSAMYFCASSPVDEQFFGPGTRLTVL.

This rearrangement joins TRBV6-5 to TRBJ1-2; tentatively, D is TRBD1 (5 bases). Germline CDR1 is MNHEY and CDR2 is SVGAGI. V gave up 7 bases and J gave up 10 bases, with 19 bases separating them. The CDR3 covers 13 residues. This CDR3 reads CASTPDSASDYTF. The CDR3 bases are TGTGCCAGCACCCCCGACAGCGCGTCCGACTACACCTTC.

This clone was seen once. The CDR3 is CASSWTGGETQYF. As DNA, the CDR3 is TGTGCCAGCAGCTGGACGGGGGGAGAGACCCAGTACTTC. The chain employs TRBV13 and TRBJ2-5, with 7 bases lining up with TRBD2. The CDR3 loop spans 13 amino acids. V was clipped by 4 bases and J by 4 bases; unmatched bases: 3. In germline, CDR1 is PRHDT, CDR2 FYEKMQ (reference sequence).

The chain employs TRBV27 and TRBJ1-2, with 7 bases identical to TRBD1. Germline assignment: CDR1 MNHEY and CDR2 SMNVEV (reference sequence). The CDR3 extends over 15 amino acids. V shed 0 bases and J 4 bases; nucleotides not matched to a gene: 5. The CDR3, as DNA: TGTGCCAGCAGTTTATCGGTGGGACAGCTCTATGGCTACACCTTC. It translates to CASSLSVGQLYGYTF.

The genes are TRBV7-9 and TRBJ2-1; 7 bases are shared with TRBD1. This CDR3 is built from 14 residues. CDR1 SEHNR and CDR2 FQNEAQ come from the germline V gene (reference sequence). V dropped 4 bases and J dropped 9; count of bases not matched to a gene: 9. CDR3 residues: CASSSDRVVFEQFF. The CDR3 DNA is TGTGCCAGCAGCTCCGACAGGGTGGTATTTGAGCAGTTCTTC.

DNA of the CDR3: TGTGCCAGCTACGCAGGGGGCCAGTCACCCCTCCACTTT. Its protein is CASYAGGQSPLHF. This chain joins TRBV11-2 and TRBJ1-6; TRBD1 matches at 8 bases. The CDR3 has 13 residues. V shed 8 bases, J shed 10 bases, and the junction held 7 bases outside the gene matches. Germline V gene sequence: CDR1 SGHAT, CDR2 FQNNGV. The full variable domain, with the rest looked up from reference TRBV11-2 and TRBJ1-6, is EAGVAQSPRYKIIEKRQSVAFWCNPISGHATLYWYQQILGQGPKLLIQFQNNGVVDDSQLPKDRFSAERLKGVDSTLKIQPAKLEDSAVYLCASYAGGQSPLHFGNGTRLTVT.

V and J are TRBV11-2 and TRBJ1-5, with TRBD1 as a possible D gene (5 bases). Germline-derived CDR1 and CDR2 are SGHAT and FQNNGV. The CDR3 has 15 amino acids. Trimming shortened V by 1 base and J by 6 bases, and 13 bases separated the two germline ends. The DNA for the CDR3 is TGTGCCAGCAGCTTAGGGGGTCAGGGATCTCAGCCCCAGCATTTT. Protein sequence: CASSLGGQGSQPQHF.

The rearrangement uses TRBV4-2 and TRBJ1-5, with D possibly TRBD1 on 5 matching bases. The CDR3 consists of 16 residues. Germline CDR1 and CDR2: LGHNA and YNFKEQ. V lost 0 bases and J lost 5, with 14 bases in between. The CDR3 coding sequence is TGTGCCAGCAGCCAAGATGGGACTGCCGCCCATCAGCCCCAGCATTTT. Residues: CASSQDGTAAHQPQHF.

The chain uses TRBV4-3 and TRBJ2-7, with D perhaps TRBD2 (5 bases). The CDR3 extends over 12 amino acids. Trimming took 0 bases from V and 9 from J, leaving 9 bases between them. Looked up from germline, CDR1 is LGHNA and CDR2 is YSLEER. CDR3 sequence (DNA): TGCGCCAGCAGCCAAGATGGAGGTCGGCAGTACTTC. It yields the protein CASSQDGGRQYF.

This clone was seen just once. V usage is TRBV6-5 and J usage is TRBJ2-3; D not resolved. The V end lost 5 bases, the J end lost 10 bases, and 10 bases lay between the germline ends. Germline loops: CDR1 MNHEY, CDR2 SVGAGI. CDR3 length: 11 residues. CDR3 region: CASSQSDAQYF. The CDR3 DNA follows: TGTGCCAGCAGTCAGTCCGATGCGCAGTATTTT.